The 3 T cell receptor beta chains presented below share a single source sample, sequenced in a study of T cells in localized non-small cell lung cancer. Assay: immunoSEQ multiplex PCR; the TCRdb copy retains only in-frame clones and omits some. The table has about 79,000 clones, around four fifths seen once. The starting material was peripheral blood, obtained before any cancer treatment. The receptor set was obtained from a female donor at least 60 years old with stage I lung adenocarcinoma.

The sample holds a few counts of this clone. The V and J genes are TRBV2 and TRBJ1-3, with D unresolved. V lost 4 bases to trimming and J lost 0 bases, with 7 bases between them. CDR1 SNHLY and CDR2 FYNNEI come from the germline V gene. This CDR3 comprises 14 residues. As DNA, the CDR3 is TGTGCCAGCAGTGCCTTATACTCTGGAAACACCATATATTTT. Protein product: CASSALYSGNTIYF.

The rearrangement links TRBV9 to TRBJ1-1; weak D call: TRBD1 (6 bases). Germline V lookup: CDR1 SGDLS, CDR2 YYNGEE. This CDR3 contains 14 residues. Trimming removed 4 bases from V and 3 bases from J, with 13 bases in between. CDR3 sequence (DNA): TGTGCCAGCAGCCCCCGGGGGCGACACACTGAAGCTTTCTTT. This sequence encodes CASSPRGRHTEAFF.

The chain has TRBV18 and TRBJ1-3, with D tentatively TRBD1 (5 bases). This CDR3 is 16 amino acids long. Looked up from germline, CDR1 is KGHSH and CDR2 is LQKENI. The ends were cut back, 6 bases at V and 0 bases at J, with 15 bases in the middle. Here the CDR3 DNA reads TGTGCCAGCTCGACCGGGACTGCCGACTCTGGAAACACCATATATTTT. The encoded protein is CASSTGTADSGNTIYF.